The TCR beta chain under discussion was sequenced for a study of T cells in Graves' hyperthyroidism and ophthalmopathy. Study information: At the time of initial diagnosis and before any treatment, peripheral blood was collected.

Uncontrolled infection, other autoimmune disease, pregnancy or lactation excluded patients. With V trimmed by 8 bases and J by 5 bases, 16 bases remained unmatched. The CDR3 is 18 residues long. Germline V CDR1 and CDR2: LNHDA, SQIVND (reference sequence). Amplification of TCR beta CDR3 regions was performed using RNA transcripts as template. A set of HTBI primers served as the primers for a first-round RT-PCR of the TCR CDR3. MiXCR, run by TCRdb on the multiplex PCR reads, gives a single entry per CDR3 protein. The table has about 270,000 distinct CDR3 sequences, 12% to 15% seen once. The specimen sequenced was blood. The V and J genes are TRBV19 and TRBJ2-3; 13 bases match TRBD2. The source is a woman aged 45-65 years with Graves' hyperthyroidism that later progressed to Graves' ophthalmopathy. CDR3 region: CASSRGAGLAGAGDTQYF. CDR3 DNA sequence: TGTGCCAGTTCGCGGGGAGCAGGACTAGCGGGGGCGGGAGATACGCAGTATTTT.